A selection of T cell receptor beta chains follows, all from one sample in a study of PD-L1 blockade in urothelial cancer. Assay used: immunoSEQ multiplex PCR; TCRdb lists only in-frame clones, some missing. In the table there are about 95,000 clones, around 87% of which are singletons. The sequences come from PBMCs, collected around atezolizumab (anti-PD-L1) treatment. The receptors originated from a man aged 55 to 70 with urothelial cancer. CDR3s include the opening cysteine and the closing phenylalanine or tryptophan.

16	TRBJ2-1	TRBV7-9	CASSPRTSGGYNEQFF
13	TRBJ1-1	TRBV2	CASSGGVGPEAFF
14	TRBJ2-7	TRBV2	CASSFSGGPYEQYF
17	TRBJ2-3	TRBV19	CASTTNQGAGDTDTQYF
14	TRBJ2-5	TRBV25-1	CASTADRFGETQYF
13	TRBJ2-7	TRBV28	CASSFSRAYEQYF
11	TRBJ2-3	TRBV5-1	CASRATDTQYF
15	TRBJ2-7	TRBV4-3	CASSHGTGTAYEQYF
15	TRBJ2-5	TRBV18	CASSPEWGQQETQYF
14	TRBJ1-1	TRBV29-1	CSVETGSVGTEAFF
14	TRBJ2-5	TRBV10-3	CAISVGLAGETQYF
13	TRBJ1-1	TRBV7-3	CASSLLGQNEAFF
13	TRBJ1-1	TRBV6-5	CASSYGVGSKAFF
15	TRBJ2-3	TRBV19	CASSIAPSLSGTQYF
14	TRBJ2-1	TRBV5-5	CASTRQDPYNEQFF
12	TRBJ2-5	TRBV5-1	CASKGPQETQYF
14	TRBJ2-7	TRBV5-1	CASSHGQGAYEQYF
17	TRBJ2-1	TRBV4-3	CASSQVLLAGGQNEQFF
13	TRBJ2-7	TRBV7-2	CASSLGGGYEQYF
14	TRBJ1-2	TRBV5-1	CASSPGTGKSGYTF
13	TRBJ2-3	TRBV19	CASSIRGTDTQYF
15	TRBJ2-6	TRBV11-2	CASSLVQSGANVLTF
15	TRBJ1-2	TRBV9	CASSHRDTPIYGYTF
14	TRBJ2-7	TRBV28	CASSSSGVGYEQYF
11	TRBJ2-1	TRBV4-2	CASSPGNEQFF
15	TRBJ2-1	TRBV27	CASSFGSGSGNEQFF
15	TRBJ1-4	TRBV15	CATSRAYGLNEKLFF
12	TRBJ2-5	TRBV5-6	CASSLRVGTQYF
14	TRBJ1-1	TRBV6-5	CASSVQGSNTEAFF
16	TRBJ2-3	TRBV25-1	CASSEYGASGTDTQYF
16	TRBJ2-7	TRBV6-4	CASSDSLPGAPYEQYF
14	TRBJ1-5	TRBV7-9	CASSFGGGGQPQHF
14	TRBJ2-7	TRBV25-1	CASSDHTGFYEQYF
15	TRBJ2-5	TRBV2	CATGATGADGETQYF
14	TRBJ1-2	TRBV5-1	CASSLGPAFEGYTF
13	TRBJ2-1	TRBV2	CASAVGIYNEQFF
14	TRBJ1-2	TRBV27	CASSFLHPRGGYTF
16	TRBJ1-5	TRBV5-5	CASSPEGQGAGQPQHF
15	TRBJ2-2	TRBV9	CASSVSGGAPGELFF
15	TRBJ1-5	TRBV4-1	CASSQAPISNQPQHF